Listed below are T cell receptor beta chains from one sample, sequenced in a study of PD-1 blockade in classical Hodgkin lymphoma. Data came from immunoSEQ multiplex PCR; TCRdb stores just in-frame clones and leaves some out. The sample has around 31,000 clones, 85% seen once. This material consisted of CD4+ T cells from blood, taken at baseline. Receptors originate from a human donor with classical Hodgkin lymphoma. The CDR3 runs from the conserved cysteine through the conserved F or W. The D gene is left open where the match is weak. Only part of the rows carry a size: once, few, many, or a class if the clone is expanded.

clone_size: NA
j_call: TRBJ2-2
v_call: TRBV25-1
d_call: NA
cdr3_aa: CASSPPNTGELFF
cdr3_nt: TGTGCCAGCAGTCCCCCCAACACCGGGGAGCTGTTTTTT

clone_size: NA
j_call: TRBJ2-3
v_call: TRBV30
d_call: TRBD2
cdr3_aa: CAWSIWGLAATTDTQYF
cdr3_nt: TGTGCCTGGAGTATCTGGGGACTAGCGGCCACCACAGATACGCAGTATTTT

clone_size: NA
j_call: TRBJ1-4
v_call: TRBV13
d_call: TRBD1
cdr3_aa: CASSLGQEGAREKLFF
cdr3_nt: TGTGCCAGCAGCTTAGGCCAAGAGGGGGCGAGGGAAAAACTGTTTTTT

clone_size: NA
j_call: TRBJ2-7
v_call: TRBV5-1
d_call: TRBD1
cdr3_aa: CASSPDRGRDEQYF
cdr3_nt: TGCGCCAGCAGCCCGGACAGGGGCAGAGACGAGCAGTACTTC

clone_size: NA
j_call: TRBJ2-1
v_call: TRBV30
d_call: TRBD2
cdr3_aa: CAWSVISGMTYNEQFF
cdr3_nt: TGTGCCTGGAGTGTAATTAGCGGGATGACCTACAATGAGCAGTTCTTC

clone_size: few
j_call: TRBJ1-1
v_call: TRBV7-2
d_call: NA
cdr3_aa: CASSFDTEAFF
cdr3_nt: TGTGCCAGCAGCTTTGACACTGAAGCTTTCTTT

clone_size: NA
j_call: TRBJ1-1
v_call: TRBV10-3
d_call: TRBD1
cdr3_aa: CAISPGQGTEAFF
cdr3_nt: TGTGCCATCAGCCCAGGACAGGGCACTGAAGCTTTCTTT

clone_size: NA
j_call: TRBJ2-2
v_call: TRBV7-7
d_call: TRBD2
cdr3_aa: CASSSGLAGRNTGELFF
cdr3_nt: TGTGCCAGCAGCTCCGGACTAGCGGGTAGAAACACCGGGGAGCTGTTTTTT

clone_size: NA
j_call: TRBJ1-3
v_call: TRBV5-1
d_call: TRBD1
cdr3_aa: CASSLQGTGNTIYF
cdr3_nt: TGCGCCAGCAGCTTACAGGGGACTGGAAACACCATATATTTT

clone_size: NA
j_call: TRBJ2-7
v_call: TRBV18
d_call: NA
cdr3_aa: CASSPGSPTTTLEQYF
cdr3_nt: TGTGCCAGCTCACCAGGCTCCCCCACGACAACCTTGGAGCAGTACTTC

clone_size: few
j_call: TRBJ1-1
v_call: TRBV19
d_call: NA
cdr3_aa: CATSSQKGTEAFF
cdr3_nt: TGTGCCACCTCGTCGCAGAAGGGCACTGAAGCTTTCTTT

clone_size: NA
j_call: TRBJ2-3
v_call: TRBV25-1
d_call: TRBD2
cdr3_aa: CASSERTSAQYF
cdr3_nt: TGTGCCAGCAGTGAAAGGACTAGCGCGCAGTATTTT